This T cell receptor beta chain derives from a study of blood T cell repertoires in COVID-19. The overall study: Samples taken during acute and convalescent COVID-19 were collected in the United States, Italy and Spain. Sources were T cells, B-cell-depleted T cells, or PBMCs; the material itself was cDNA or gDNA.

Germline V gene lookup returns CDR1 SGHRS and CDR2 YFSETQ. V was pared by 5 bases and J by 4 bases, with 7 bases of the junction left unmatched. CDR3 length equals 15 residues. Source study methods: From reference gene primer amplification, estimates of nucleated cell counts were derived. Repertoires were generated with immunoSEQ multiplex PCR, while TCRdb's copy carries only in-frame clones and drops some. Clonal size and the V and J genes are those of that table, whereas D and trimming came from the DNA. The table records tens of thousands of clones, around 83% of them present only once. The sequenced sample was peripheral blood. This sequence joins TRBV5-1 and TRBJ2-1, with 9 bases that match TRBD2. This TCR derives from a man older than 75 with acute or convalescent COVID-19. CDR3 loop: CASSLSGSDYNEQFF. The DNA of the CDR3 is TGCGCCAGCAGTCTTAGCGGGAGCGATTACAATGAGCAGTTCTTC.